These 2 T cell receptor beta chains share one sample of origin, sequenced in a study of T cell responses to AZD1222 COVID-19 vaccine. Profiling relied on immunoSEQ multiplex PCR, and the TCRdb table lists in-frame clones only, not all of them. The data contain about 120,000 clones, 92% of them singletons. The starting material was peripheral blood, obtained 28 days after the second AZD1222 dose. The source of these receptors is an adult who received the AZD1222 COVID-19 vaccine.

This clone was picked up one time. This rearrangement joins TRBV27 to TRBJ2-2, with 7 bases lining up with TRBD2. Germline trimming cut 2 bases from V and 5 bases from J; bases unmatched to any gene: 5. The CDR3 has 15 residues. The germline V gene has CDR1 MNHEY and CDR2 SMNVEV (reference sequence). The CDR3 loop reads CASSLRTRGTGELFF. DNA of the CDR3: TGTGCCAGCAGTTTACGGACTAGAGGGACCGGGGAGCTGTTTTTT.

V gene TRBV7-6 combines with J gene TRBJ2-7, with 10 positions matching TRBD2. Germline CDR1 and CDR2: SGHVS and FNYEAQ. The ends lost 5 bases at V and 2 bases at J; junction bases unmatched: 12. The CDR3 totals 17 residues. Here the CDR3 DNA reads TGTGCCAGCAGCCCCCGGGACAGGACTAGCGGTCCCTACGAGCAGTACTTC. Its translation: CASSPRDRTSGPYEQYF.